Below are 18 T cell receptor beta chains sequenced from a single sample in a study of blood T cell repertoires in COVID-19. Method: immunoSEQ multiplex PCR; TCRdb's copy keeps in-frame clones and lacks some. The sample records about 230,000 clones, roughly 88% being singletons. Sequenced sample: peripheral blood. The receptors stem from a man aged 35 to 55 with acute or convalescent COVID-19.

The rearrangement links TRBV19 to TRBJ2-2; 9 nucleotides match TRBD1. The V and J ends lost 5 bases and 7 bases, in that order; junction bases with no gene match: 8. The CDR3 totals 15 residues. CDR1 and CDR2 from the germline V gene are LNHDA and SQIVND (reference sequence). Here the CDR3 reads CASSPGTGLRGELFF. The CDR3 region has the DNA TGTGCCAGTAGTCCGGGGACAGGGTTGCGCGGGGAGCTGTTTTTT.

The chain couples TRBV12-3 or TRBV12-4 to TRBJ1-6; D not certain. Trimming cost V 3 bases and J 8 bases, with 8 bases left between them. The CDR3 is 13 amino acids. CDR3 loop: CASSLGGDSPLHF. DNA of the CDR3: TGTGCCAGCAGTTTGGGAGGCGATTCACCCCTCCACTTT.

The sample holds a few counts of this clone. This rearrangement joins TRBV6-5 to TRBJ2-7; D is perhaps TRBD1 (6 bases). V gave up 5 bases and J gave up 4 bases, with 18 bases separating them. Germline V lookup: CDR1 MNHEY, CDR2 SVGAGI. The CDR3 is 15 amino acids. CDR3 nucleotide sequence: TGTGCCAGCAGTCCAGGACAGCCTGGTGCGTACGAGCAGTACTTC. Translation: CASSPGQPGAYEQYF.

At least ten counts were recorded for this clone. The V and J genes are TRBV4-1 and TRBJ2-3; 11 bases are shared with TRBD2. This CDR3 region has 17 residues. Germline trimming cut 0 bases from V and 3 bases from J; bases unmatched to any gene: 5. Germline V gene data show CDR1 as MGHRA and CDR2 as YSYEKL. CDR3 coding DNA: TGCGCCAGCAGCCAAGAACAACTAGCGGGAGTGACAGATACGCAGTATTTT. Translated: CASSQEQLAGVTDTQYF.

The chain couples TRBV5-1 to TRBJ2-2; TRBD2 aligns across 13 bases. The CDR3 consists of 17 residues. Germline loops: CDR1 SGHRS, CDR2 YFSETQ. Trimming took 4 bases from V and 4 from J; bases not matched to a gene: 7. The CDR3 sequence is CASSPRTSGRGTGELFF. The CDR3 DNA is TGCGCCAGCAGCCCCCGGACTAGCGGGAGAGGCACCGGGGAGCTGTTTTTT. Full variable domain (missing parts from reference TRBV5-1 and TRBJ2-2): KAGVTQTPRYLIKTRGQQVTLSCSPISGHRSVSWYQQTPGQGLQFLFEYFSETQRNKGNFPGRFSGRQFSNSRSEMNVSTLELGDSALYLCASSPRTSGRGTGELFFGEGSRLTVL.

This clone has more than one count but fewer than ten. V usage is TRBV5-1 and J usage is TRBJ1-1, with D hard to call. Germline assignment: CDR1 SGHRS and CDR2 YFSETQ. The ends were cut back, 5 bases at V and 5 bases at J, with 13 bases in the middle. The CDR3 spans 13 residues. CDR3 sequence: CASRSEPGTEAFF. The CDR3 DNA sequence: TGCGCCAGCAGATCCGAACCGGGGACTGAAGCTTTCTTT.

The sample holds a few counts of this clone. V and J are TRBV28 and TRBJ2-7; D may be TRBD2 (6 bases). The CDR3 spans 16 residues. The V end was cut by 2 bases, the J end by 3 bases, with 17 bases between. Germline-derived CDR1 and CDR2 are MDHEN and SYDVKM. The CDR3 protein is CASSLIGGRGLYEQYF. The CDR3 DNA follows: TGTGCCAGCAGTTTAATCGGGGGTCGGGGACTCTACGAGCAGTACTTC.

The chain joins TRBV14 to TRBJ1-1, with D unresolved. The V and J ends lost 2 bases and 3 bases respectively, with 7 bases between them. CDR3 size: 13 residues. Germline V lookup: CDR1 SGHDN, CDR2 FVKESK. CDR3 coding DNA: TGTGCCAGCAGCCAACTGGTAGACACTGAAGCTTTCTTT. This encodes CASSQLVDTEAFF.

The sample holds a few counts of this clone. One end of the junction varies from germline; a read error may be responsible. The genes are TRBV6-1 and TRBJ1-2, with unresolved D. This CDR3 contains 11 residues. CDR1 is MNHNS, CDR2 SASEGT, per germline. The CDR3 nucleotides are TGTGCCAGCAGTGAACCTGGCCGTCACCGCTTC. This codes for CASSEPGRHRF.

On this clone: The CDR3 carries no conserved terminal phenylalanine or tryptophan, so it likely arises from a read error. Because the CDR3's place on the DNA is in doubt, the DNA is left out and the CDR3 is given as listed by TCRdb. The chain is built from TRBV4-1 and TRBJ2-3; the table's D call, TRBD2, was not checked against the DNA. Germline values: CDR1 MGHRA, CDR2 YSYEKL. The CDR3 region is 8 residues in length, termini included. This chain's CDR3 is CASSQGEG.

The chain carries TRBV4-1 and TRBJ1-4; possibly TRBD1 for D (6 bases). The CDR3 loop spans 17 amino acids. The V gene's germline CDR1 is MGHRA and CDR2 YSYEKL. V was cut by 3 bases and J by 0 bases, with 14 bases left in between. Here the CDR3 DNA reads TGCGCCAGCAGCCACGAACAGGGTCTTGCAACTAATGAAAAACTGTTTTTT. Translation: CASSHEQGLATNEKLFF.

This clone has only one observation. The J gene is TRBJ2-6, the V gene TRBV6-2 or TRBV6-3, with D hard to call. V lost 6 bases to trimming and J lost 0 bases, with 18 bases between them. This CDR3 has 18 amino acids. In germline, CDR1 is MNHEY, CDR2 SVGEGT. For the CDR3, the DNA is TGTGCCAGCAGCCCTCTACCGAGATGGAGCTCTGGGGCCAACGTCCTGACTTTC. Protein sequence: CASSPLPRWSSGANVLTF.

The genes are TRBV6-1 and TRBJ1-2; D might be TRBD1 (5 bases). In germline, CDR1 is MNHNS, CDR2 SASEGT. The CDR3 is made up of 16 amino acids. Between the trimmed V and J ends, which lost 0 bases and 5 bases, there was a span of 16 bases. The CDR3 spells CASSEARPRGDYGYTF. CDR3 sequence (DNA): TGTGCCAGCAGTGAAGCTCGGCCCCGGGGGGATTATGGCTACACCTTC.

V usage is TRBV3-1 (or the pseudogene TRBV3-2) and J usage is TRBJ1-5, with D hard to call. Germline V lookup: CDR1 LGHDT, CDR2 YNNKEL (reference sequence). Trimming removed 3 bases from V and 6 bases from J, with 15 bases in between. The CDR3 totals 15 residues. The CDR3 region has the DNA TGTGCCAGCAGCCAGGGCGGGGATTTCAGTCAGCCCCAGCATTTT. Amino acid sequence: CASSQGGDFSQPQHF.

The V gene is TRBV9, the J gene TRBJ2-2; tentatively, D is TRBD1 (5 bases). The germline V gene has CDR1 SGDLS and CDR2 YYNGEE. The ends were cut back, 1 base at V and 4 bases at J, with 8 bases in the middle. The CDR3 sequence is 14 residues long. The CDR3: CASSVWQGTGELFF. CDR3 DNA sequence: TGTGCCAGCAGCGTATGGCAGGGCACCGGGGAGCTGTTTTTT. The variable domain in full, completed from reference TRBV9 and TRBJ2-2, reads DSGVTQTPKHLITATGQRVTLRCSPRSGDLSVYWYQQSLDQGLQFLIQYYNGEERAKGNILERFSAQQFPDLHSELNLSSLELGDSALYFCASSVWQGTGELFFGEGSRLTVL.

The chain has TRBV21-1 and TRBJ1-3; the table's D call, TRBD1, was not checked against the DNA. TRBV21-1 is marked as a pseudogene. The CDR3 contains 15 residues. This CDR3 is CASSLPGFTGNTIYF. The CDR3 DNA reads as TGTGCCAGCAGCCTCCCAGGGTTTACTGGAAACACCATATATTTT.

The chain combines TRBV6-1 with TRBJ2-3; 12 positions match TRBD2. Per germline, CDR1 MNHNS and CDR2 SASEGT. V lost 4 bases to trimming and J lost 3 bases; unmatched junction nucleotides: 5. The CDR3 spans 16 residues. CDR3 sequence: CASSALTSGGTDTQYF. CDR3 sequence (DNA): TGTGCCAGCAGTGCCCTCACTAGCGGGGGGACAGATACGCAGTATTTT.

The chain carries TRBV27 and TRBJ1-6; 7 bases match TRBD1. V shed 2 bases and J 8 bases; nucleotides not matched to a gene: 6. The length of the CDR3 is 15 residues. Germline V gene data show CDR1 as MNHEY and CDR2 as SMNVEV (reference sequence). In DNA form, the CDR3 reads TGTGCCAGCAGTTTAGTGACAGGGTCCGATTCACCCCTCCACTTT. Translating it yields CASSLVTGSDSPLHF.